Each of the 28 T cell receptor beta chains below was sequenced from the same sample in a study of cytomegalovirus exposure and HLA in healthy donors. The PCR made use of 60 Vbeta and 13 Jbeta primers. Here immunoSEQ multiplex PCR was the method, and the copy in TCRdb shows in-frame clones only, minus some. The profile shows roughly 190,000 clones, over 80% of them singletons. Sequencing was performed on PBMCs. These TCRs come from a man aged 25 to 45 in good health and CMV-seronegative.

V is TRBV5-4 and J is TRBJ2-1, with D maybe TRBD1 (5 bases). The CDR3 covers 13 residues. Germline V lookup: CDR1 SGHNT, CDR2 YYREEE (reference sequence). V gave up 5 bases and J gave up 4 bases, with 10 bases separating them. CDR3 residues: CASSPQGYNEQFF. The CDR3 nucleotides are TGTGCCAGCAGTCCTCAGGGTTACAATGAGCAGTTCTTC.

V usage is TRBV9 and J usage is TRBJ2-3; 9 nucleotides align to TRBD2. The V and J ends lost 0 bases and 4 bases, in that order; junction bases with no gene match: 6. The germline V gene encodes CDR1 SGDLS and CDR2 YYNGEE. CDR3 length: 16 amino acids. The CDR3 region has the DNA TGTGCCAGCAGCGTAGGGGTAGCGGGGGCGGCAGATACGCAGTATTTT. Protein: CASSVGVAGAADTQYF. Variable domain in full (rest from reference TRBV9 and TRBJ2-3): DSGVTQTPKHLITATGQRVTLRCSPRSGDLSVYWYQQSLDQGLQFLIQYYNGEERAKGNILERFSAQQFPDLHSELNLSSLELGDSALYFCASSVGVAGAADTQYFGPGTRLTVL.

The V call is TRBV5-4, the J call TRBJ2-5; possible D gene TRBD2, 6 bases. V was trimmed by 4 bases and J by 5 bases, leaving 12 bases between them. CDR3 size: 13 residues. Germline CDR1 reads SGHNT; CDR2 reads YYREEE (reference sequence). Here the CDR3 reads CASSPGRQETQYF. The DNA for the CDR3 is TGTGCCAGCAGCCCAGGGAGGCAGGAGACCCAGTACTTC.

This clone occurred once. CDR3 bases: TGTGCCAGCAGCTTGGGCTATTTGGCCCAGTACTTC. This sequence encodes CASSLGYLAQYF. The V call is TRBV5-6, the J call TRBJ2-5; unclear D gene. The ends were cut back, 0 bases at V and 9 bases at J, with 9 bases in the middle. The CDR3 loop spans 12 amino acids. Germline lookup yields CDR1 SGHDT and CDR2 YYEEEE.

Notes on this clone: The junction departs from germline at one end; a sequencing error may be responsible. J is TRBJ2-7 and V is TRBV6-1; TRBD2 is a possible D gene (5 bases). This CDR3 region has 16 residues. CDR1 is MNHNS, CDR2 SASEGT, per germline. The CDR3 reads CASREVAGRGIVEQYF. In nucleotides, the CDR3 is TGTGCCAGCAGAGAAGTCGCTGGCAGAGGGATCGTGGAGCAGTACTTC.

The chain couples TRBV2 to TRBJ1-5; D perhaps matches TRBD1 (6 bases). Trimming removed 4 bases from V and 5 bases from J, with 15 bases in between. This CDR3 is 15 amino acids long. The germline gives CDR1 SNHLY, CDR2 FYNNEI. The CDR3 bases are TGTGCCAGCAGTGTCTTAGGGGGAGGGGATCAGCCCCAGCATTTT. The encoded protein is CASSVLGGGDQPQHF.

The chain carries TRBV15 and TRBJ2-3, with 12 bases lining up with TRBD1. This CDR3 is 15 amino acids long. CDR1 and CDR2 from the germline V gene are LNHNV and YYDKDF (reference sequence). After removal of 4 bases from V and 5 bases from J, the junction contained 4 bases not matched to a gene. The DNA of the CDR3 is TGTGCCACCAGCAAGGGACAGGGGGCAGGAGATACGCAGTATTTT. Protein sequence: CATSKGQGAGDTQYF.

The chain is built from TRBV7-9 and TRBJ2-2; unclear D gene. V lost 3 bases and J 1 base, leaving 3 bases between the germline ends. The germline V gene encodes CDR1 SEHNR and CDR2 FQNEAQ (reference sequence). The CDR3 runs 13 residues. The CDR3 DNA reads as TGTGCCAGCAGCTTCCGGAACACCGGGGAGCTGTTTTTT. Its translation: CASSFRNTGELFF.

This chain joins TRBV2 and TRBJ2-1; 13 positions match TRBD2. Germline V CDR1 and CDR2: SNHLY, FYNNEI. The CDR3 spans 15 residues. V was clipped by 6 bases and J by 8 bases; unmatched bases: 7. CDR3 loop: CASRAGLAGQHEQFF. The CDR3 DNA is TGTGCCAGCAGAGCGGGACTAGCGGGACAACATGAGCAGTTCTTC. Complete variable domain (other parts from reference TRBV2 and TRBJ2-1): EPEVTQTPSHQVTQMGQEVILRCVPISNHLYFYWYRQILGQKVEFLVSFYNNEISEKSEIFDDQFSVERPDGSNFTLKIRSTKLEDSAMYFCASRAGLAGQHEQFFGPGTRLTVL.

The genes are TRBV6-5 and TRBJ1-1, with TRBD1 matching over 7 bases. V was clipped by 8 bases and J by 6 bases; unmatched bases: 3. The germline V gene encodes CDR1 MNHEY and CDR2 SVGAGI. The CDR3 is 11 residues long. The CDR3 nucleotides are TGTGCCAGCTACAGGGGACCTGAAGCTTTCTTT. Its translation is CASYRGPEAFF.

Regarding this clone: One end of the junction does not line up with germline, which may come from a read error. J is TRBJ2-2 and V is TRBV7-9, with 8 bases identical to TRBD1. The CDR3 is 16 residues long. Germline V gene sequence: CDR1 SEHNR, CDR2 FQNEAQ (reference sequence). CDR3 coding DNA: TGTTCCAGCAGCTTCGGACAGGGTAGATACACCGGGGAGCTGTTTTTT. Encoded protein: CSSSFGQGRYTGELFF.

The chain employs TRBV11-3 and TRBJ2-5, with 8 bases lining up with TRBD2. Trimming at V came to 5 bases and at J to 5 bases, leaving 4 bases not matched to a gene. This CDR3 contains 13 residues. From germline, CDR1 is SGHNT and CDR2 YENEEA. The CDR3 coding sequence is TGTGCCAGCAGCCCGGGGGGGTTCGAGACCCAGTACTTC. This sequence encodes CASSPGGFETQYF. Full variable domain (missing parts from reference TRBV11-3 and TRBJ2-5): EAGVVQSPRYKIIEKKQPVAFWCNPISGHNTLYWYLQNLGQGPELLIRYENEEAVDDSQLPKDRFSAERLKGVDSTLKIQPAELGDSAVYLCASSPGGFETQYFGPGTRLLVL.

The chain links TRBV30 to TRBJ2-1; 10 bases match TRBD2. The germline gives CDR1 GTSNPN, CDR2 SVGIG (reference sequence). This CDR3 contains 15 residues. V gave up 0 bases and J gave up 7 bases; unmatched junction bases: 6. The CDR3, as DNA: TGTGCCTGGAGTGTTACTAGCGGGATAGGGAATGAGCAGTTCTTC. It encodes CAWSVTSGIGNEQFF.

The V and J genes are TRBV4-1 and TRBJ2-1; 9 bases are shared with TRBD1. J was trimmed by 3 bases and V by 1 base; bases with no gene match: 1. Germline CDR1 and CDR2: MGHRA and YSYEKL. This CDR3 region has 15 residues. The CDR3 protein is CASSQGDRDYNEQFF. The CDR3 region has the DNA TGCGCCAGCAGCCAAGGGGACAGGGACTACAATGAGCAGTTCTTC.

The rearrangement uses TRBV6-1 and TRBJ1-1; 8 bases agree with TRBD1. The CDR3 extends over 14 amino acids. Germline CDR1 reads MNHNS; CDR2 reads SASEGT. Trimming took 5 bases from V and 3 from J; bases not matched to a gene: 5. Here the CDR3 DNA reads TGTGCCAGCAGTTGGCAGGGGGCGGACACTGAAGCTTTCTTT. This codes for CASSWQGADTEAFF.

The rearrangement joins TRBV6-6 to TRBJ2-1; 8 nucleotides align to TRBD2. The CDR3 length is 13 residues. Germline assignment: CDR1 MNHNY and CDR2 SVGAGI (reference sequence). With V trimmed by 8 bases and J by 4 bases, 4 bases remained unmatched. The CDR3 sequence is CASGTSGYNEQFF. CDR3 sequence (DNA): TGTGCCAGCGGAACTAGCGGTTACAATGAGCAGTTCTTC.

The gene calls are TRBV7-2 and TRBJ1-5; 10 nucleotides agree with TRBD1. Germline V gene lookup returns CDR1 SGHTA and CDR2 FQGNSA. CDR3 size: 15 residues. Trimming took 3 bases from V and 5 from J; bases not matched to a gene: 4. Here the CDR3 DNA reads TGTGCCAGCAGCTTCGGACAGGGGGTTTATCAGCCCCAGCATTTT. Translated, it gives CASSFGQGVYQPQHF.

The CDR3 reads CASSPDRGTTDTQYF. In DNA, the CDR3 is TGTGCCAGCAGCCCGGACAGGGGCACCACAGATACGCAGTATTTT. The chain links TRBV11-2 to TRBJ2-3; 9 nucleotides line up with TRBD1. V was clipped by 5 bases and J by 2 bases; unmatched bases: 5. This CDR3 is 15 amino acids long. Germline-derived CDR1 and CDR2 are SGHAT and FQNNGV.

This clone was seen only once. This chain links TRBV27 with TRBJ2-3; 7 bases agree with TRBD1. J lost 1 base, V lost 0 bases, and 10 bases had no gene match. The germline CDR1 and CDR2 sequences are MNHEY and SMNVEV (reference sequence). The CDR3 sequence is 18 residues long. CDR3 DNA: TGTGCCAGCAGTTTATCCCTAGGGGGCGGTTGGGGCACAGATACGCAGTATTTT. Translating it yields CASSLSLGGGWGTDTQYF.

This sequence joins TRBV6-5 and TRBJ2-3, with 11 bases lining up with TRBD2. This CDR3 has 15 amino acids. Germline trimming cut 6 bases from V and 2 bases from J; bases unmatched to any gene: 4. Germline V gene sequence: CDR1 MNHEY, CDR2 SVGAGI. The DNA of the CDR3 is TGTGCCAGCAGAGGACTAGCGGGTATCACAGATACGCAGTATTTT. As protein: CASRGLAGITDTQYF.

The chain links TRBV7-6 to TRBJ2-3, with D perhaps TRBD2 (7 bases). The V and J ends lost 1 base and 4 bases respectively, with 12 bases between them. This CDR3 has 15 residues. CDR1 and CDR2 (germline): SGHVS, FNYEAQ. CDR3 DNA: TGTGCCAGCAGCTTAGTGCAGGGGAGGGCAGATACGCAGTATTTT. Protein product: CASSLVQGRADTQYF.

This chain links TRBV27 with TRBJ2-7, with unresolved D. This CDR3 region has 13 residues. Trimming cost V 0 bases and J 3 bases, with 6 bases left between them. The germline V gene has CDR1 MNHEY and CDR2 SMNVEV (reference sequence). CDR3 loop: CASSLSPIYEQYF. For the CDR3, the DNA is TGTGCCAGCAGTTTATCCCCAATCTACGAGCAGTACTTC.

The chain carries TRBV5-6 and TRBJ2-1; tentative D call: TRBD1 (6 bases). CDR1 and CDR2 from the germline V gene are SGHDT and YYEEEE. V lost 4 bases and J lost 0, with 11 bases in between. This CDR3 contains 15 residues. The CDR3 sequence: CASSRGGRSYNEQFF. In DNA form, the CDR3 reads TGTGCCAGCAGCCGTGGGGGCCGCTCCTACAATGAGCAGTTCTTC.

This rearrangement joins TRBV6-5 to TRBJ2-5, with TRBD1 matching 7 bases. CDR1 MNHEY and CDR2 SVGAGI come from the germline V gene. The CDR3 is 15 amino acids. V trimming: 7 bases; J trimming: 4 bases; junction bases outside the gene matches: 12. CDR3 loop: CASKGGPSSGETQYF. The DNA of the CDR3 is TGTGCCAGCAAAGGGGGCCCCTCGAGTGGAGAGACCCAGTACTTC.

The CDR3, as DNA: TGTGCCAGCCGCTTAGTCGGGACAGGCCACCAAGAGCAGTACTTC. Its protein is CASRLVGTGHQEQYF. The chain employs TRBV28 and TRBJ2-7, with TRBD1 matching over 8 bases. The trim removed 8 bases at V and 7 bases at J, leaving 16 bases unmatched. CDR1 is MDHEN, CDR2 SYDVKM, per germline. The CDR3 is 15 residues long. Full variable domain (remainder filled in from reference TRBV28 and TRBJ2-7): DVKVTQSSRYLVKRTGEKVFLECVQDMDHENMFWYRQDPGLGLRLIYFSYDVKMKEKGDIPEGYSVSREKKERFSLILESASTNQTSMYLCASRLVGTGHQEQYFGPGTRLTVT.

This chain links TRBV11-2 with TRBJ1-3; a weak D match, TRBD1 (5 bases). CDR1 SGHAT and CDR2 FQNNGV come from the germline V gene. The CDR3 is 14 residues long. Trimming took 3 bases from V and 4 from J, leaving 10 bases between them. The CDR3, as DNA: TGTGCCAGCAGCTTCAGGGTTGCGGGAAACACCATATATTTT. It is translated as CASSFRVAGNTIYF.

The genes are TRBV5-1 and TRBJ1-6; D gene unclear. Germline assignment: CDR1 SGHRS and CDR2 YFSETQ. The ends were cut back, 5 bases at V and 1 base at J, with 7 bases in the middle. The CDR3 covers 14 residues. DNA of the CDR3: TGCGCCAGCAGGCGATCTTCCTATAATTCACCCCTCCACTTT. Translation gives CASRRSSYNSPLHF.

The rearrangement links TRBV6-1 to TRBJ2-3; TRBD2 agrees at 12 bases. With V trimmed by 6 bases and J by 1 base, 2 bases remained unmatched. The CDR3 extends over 15 amino acids. Germline CDR1 is MNHNS and CDR2 is SASEGT. CDR3 sequence (DNA): TGTGCCAGCAGCAGACTAGCGGGGGGCACAGATACGCAGTATTTT. The encoded protein is CASSRLAGGTDTQYF.